The 10 T cell receptor beta chains below were found in one sample sequenced in a study of identical twins. TCRdb called the 5' RACE reads again in MiXCR, with one record for every CDR3 protein. The sample comprises about 720,000 distinct CDR3 sequences, around 8.3% of which are singletons, and approximately 0.89% rests with the top ten. This same sample was also part of a study on yellow fever vaccine responses in identical twins.

What was sequenced was PBMCs. Receptors originate from a woman between 18 and 30 years old in good health.

This clonotype was counted between two and nine times. The V gene is TRBV19, the J gene TRBJ1-2; 8 nucleotides match TRBD1. CDR3 length equals 15 residues. J was trimmed by 7 bases and V by 3 bases; bases with no gene match: 10. Germline V gives CDR1 LNHDA, CDR2 SQIVND (reference sequence). CDR3 sequence (DNA): TGTGCCAGTAGTATTCCCGGACAGGGCGTGAGTGGCTACACCTTC. It translates to CASSIPGQGVSGYTF.

This clonotype was seen more than once but under ten times. The J gene is TRBJ2-3, the V gene TRBV20-1, with 8 bases aligning to TRBD2. The CDR3 is 14 residues long. Germline V gene sequence: CDR1 DFQATT, CDR2 SNEGSKA (reference sequence). The ends lost 3 bases at V and 2 bases at J; junction bases unmatched: 4. The CDR3 loop is CSASRGGVTDTQYF. The CDR3 DNA reads TGCAGTGCTAGTCGGGGGGGCGTCACAGATACGCAGTATTTT.

This clonotype was counted at least ten times. The rearrangement joins TRBV11-2 to TRBJ2-2; the D gene could be TRBD1 or TRBD2 (6 bases each). This CDR3 has 13 amino acids. V lost 5 bases and J 7 bases, leaving 11 bases between the germline ends. Germline values: CDR1 SGHAT, CDR2 FQNNGV. The CDR3 is CASSLRGGGELFF. The CDR3 nucleotides are TGTGCCAGCAGCCTCAGGGGAGGCGGGGAGCTGTTTTTT.

This clonotype was picked up many times. CDR3 DNA: TGCGCCAGCAGCTTGGATCCTAGCAATCAGCCCCAGCATTTT. Amino acid sequence: CASSLDPSNQPQHF. The gene calls are TRBV5-1 and TRBJ1-5, with D unresolved. Germline V gene data show CDR1 as SGHRS and CDR2 as YFSETQ. CDR3 size: 14 residues. The V gene lost 0 bases and the J gene lost 0 bases, with 4 bases spanning the gap.

The J gene is TRBJ1-2, the V gene TRBV7-9; D unclear. Germline V gives CDR1 SEHNR, CDR2 FQNEAQ (reference sequence). There are 13 residues in the CDR3. V lost 8 bases, J lost 5 bases, and 15 bases lay in between. The CDR3 DNA reads TGTGCCAGCTCTCCTACGGGTCTATATGGCTACACCTTC. Amino acid sequence: CASSPTGLYGYTF.

This clonotype turned up a few times. The J gene is TRBJ2-5, the V gene TRBV29-1; D remains ambiguous. V shed 7 bases and J shed 6 bases, with 18 bases lying between them. In germline, CDR1 is SQVTM, CDR2 ANQGSEA. This CDR3 spans 13 amino acids. CDR3 residues: CSAEHQGPQTQYF. CDR3 in DNA: TGCAGCGCTGAGCACCAAGGTCCGCAGACCCAGTACTTC. The full variable domain, in which reference TRBV29-1 and TRBJ2-5 provide the parts outside the CDR3, is SAVISQKPSRDICQRGTSLTIQCQVDSQVTMMFWYRQQPGQSLTLIATANQGSEATYESGFVIDKFPISRPNLTFSTLTVSNMSPEDSSIYLCSAEHQGPQTQYFGPGTRLLVL.

This clonotype was counted only a few times. V and J are TRBV2 and TRBJ2-3; D may be TRBD1 or TRBD2 (5 bases each). The CDR3 covers 12 residues. Trimming cost V 6 bases and J 11 bases, with 15 bases left between them. CDR1 is SNHLY, CDR2 FYNNEI, per germline. The CDR3 region has the DNA TGTGCCAGCAGCGAGGGACCGCTATGGCAGTATTTT. This encodes CASSEGPLWQYF. The full variable domain, with the rest looked up from reference TRBV2 and TRBJ2-3, is EPEVTQTPSHQVTQMGQEVILRCVPISNHLYFYWYRQILGQKVEFLVSFYNNEISEKSEIFDDQFSVERPDGSNFTLKIRSTKLEDSAMYFCASSEGPLWQYFGPGTRLTVL.

The chain combines TRBV6-1 with TRBJ1-5; D is possibly TRBD1 (5 bases). The germline V gene encodes CDR1 MNHNS and CDR2 SASEGT. V shed 0 bases and J shed 1 base, with 19 bases lying between them. The CDR3 covers 19 residues. CDR3 sequence reads: CASSEALEEGILSNQPQHF. Here the CDR3 DNA reads TGTGCCAGCAGTGAAGCGCTTGAAGAGGGGATCCTAAGCAATCAGCCCCAGCATTTT.

This clonotype was seen more than once but under ten times. The chain carries TRBV30 and TRBJ2-1; TRBD2 might be the D (7 bases). Between the trimmed V and J ends, which lost 0 bases and 7 bases, there was a span of 10 bases. CDR1 is GTSNPN and CDR2 is SVGIG in the germline V gene (reference sequence). The CDR3 sequence is 13 residues long. CDR3 coding DNA: TGTGCCTGGAGTGTCCGGGGGGCGAATGAGCAGTTCTTC. As protein: CAWSVRGANEQFF.

In this sample, this clonotype turned up a few times. The chain joins TRBV28 to TRBJ2-5, with D perhaps matching TRBD1 (6 bases). With 6 bases removed from V and 1 base from J, the gap between germline ends came to 12 bases. The CDR3 spans 14 residues. The germline V gene encodes CDR1 MDHEN and CDR2 SYDVKM. The CDR3 region has the DNA TGTGCCAGCAGCCCCGACAGGCGCCAAGAGACCCAGTACTTC. The encoded protein is CASSPDRRQETQYF.